This TCR beta chain came from a study of response to subunit inactivated influenza vaccine. Points from the study as a whole: T cells newly recruited by each seasonal influenza vaccination are few, the authors suggested.

TCRdb reprocessed the RT-PCR reads via MiXCR and lists one record per CDR3 protein. The sample carries roughly 570,000 distinct CDR3 sequences, over 10% recorded once. Trimming took 1 base from V and 1 from J, leaving 14 bases between them. The CDR3 consists of 16 residues. Germline CDR1 SGHRS, CDR2 YFSETQ. This clonotype was seen more than once but under ten times. Its antigen remains unknown. The receptor comes from a man aged 50 or older who received an inactivated influenza vaccine. This rearrangement joins TRBV5-1 to TRBJ1-1, with D unclear. Sequencing was performed on PBMCs from blood, taken 45 days after vaccination. The CDR3 region has the DNA TGCGCCAGCAGCTTGTTAACAATAGAGGAGAACACTGAAGCTTTCTTT. Translation: CASSLLTIEENTEAFF.